This entry describes one T cell receptor (beta chain). Its matching antigen is unknown. Trimming took off 4 bases at V and 6 bases at J, with 16 bases between the two ends. The CDR3 totals 16 residues. Germline V lookup: CDR1 MNHNY, CDR2 SVGAGI (reference sequence). This sample was taken from a study of cytomegalovirus exposure and HLA in healthy donors. Study results and caveats: It was reportedly the case that the classifier diagnosed cytomegalovirus status with high specificity and sensitivity. A later analysis found first-cohort TCR clusters tended to co-occur in the roughly 120 validation repertoires. Rare TCR sequences predominated, though certain public TCRs were found in many donors. Through in vitro validation, a few CMV-associated chains were shown to be specific for CMV antigens.

The method was immunoSEQ multiplex PCR; TCRdb's version includes in-frame clones alone and lacks a portion of them. The repertoire includes 160,000 or so clones, more than 75% of them detected once, and almost 3% sits in the top ten. The sample consisted of PBMCs. The gene calls are TRBV6-6 and TRBJ1-6; D might be TRBD1 (6 bases). This clonotype was obtained from a man between 18 and 35 years old in good health and CMV-seronegative. The CDR3 bases are TGTGCCAGCAGTTCCCTTCGACAGGACTTTAATTCACCCCTCCACTTT. Its translation: CASSSLRQDFNSPLHF.